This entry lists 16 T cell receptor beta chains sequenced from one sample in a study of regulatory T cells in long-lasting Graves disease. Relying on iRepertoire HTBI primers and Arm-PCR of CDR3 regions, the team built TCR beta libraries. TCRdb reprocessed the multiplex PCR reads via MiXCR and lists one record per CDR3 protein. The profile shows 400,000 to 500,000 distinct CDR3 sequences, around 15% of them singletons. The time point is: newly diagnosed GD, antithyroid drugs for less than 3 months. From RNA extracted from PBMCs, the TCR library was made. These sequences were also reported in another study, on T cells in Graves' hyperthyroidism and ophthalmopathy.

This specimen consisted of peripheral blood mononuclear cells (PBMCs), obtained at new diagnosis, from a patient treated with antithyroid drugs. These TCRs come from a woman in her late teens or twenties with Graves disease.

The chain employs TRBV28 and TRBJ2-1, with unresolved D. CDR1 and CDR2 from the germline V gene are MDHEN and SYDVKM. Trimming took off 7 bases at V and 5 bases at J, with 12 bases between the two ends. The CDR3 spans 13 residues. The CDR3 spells CASKGTPNNEQFF. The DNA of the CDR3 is TGTGCCAGCAAAGGAACCCCAAACAATGAGCAGTTCTTC.

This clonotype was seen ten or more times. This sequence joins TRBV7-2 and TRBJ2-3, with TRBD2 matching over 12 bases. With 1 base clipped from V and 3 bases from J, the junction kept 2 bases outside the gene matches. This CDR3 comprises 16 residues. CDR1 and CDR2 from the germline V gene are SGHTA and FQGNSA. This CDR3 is CASSLELAGGTDTQYF. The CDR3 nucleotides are TGTGCCAGCAGCTTAGAGCTAGCGGGAGGGACAGATACGCAGTATTTT.

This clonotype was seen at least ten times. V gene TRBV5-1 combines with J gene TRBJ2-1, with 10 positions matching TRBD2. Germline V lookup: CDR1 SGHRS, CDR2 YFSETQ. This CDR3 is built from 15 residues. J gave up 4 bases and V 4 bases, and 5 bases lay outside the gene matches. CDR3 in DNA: TGCGCCAGCAGCCCCGGGACTAGCGAGTACAATGAGCAGTTCTTC. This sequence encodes CASSPGTSEYNEQFF.

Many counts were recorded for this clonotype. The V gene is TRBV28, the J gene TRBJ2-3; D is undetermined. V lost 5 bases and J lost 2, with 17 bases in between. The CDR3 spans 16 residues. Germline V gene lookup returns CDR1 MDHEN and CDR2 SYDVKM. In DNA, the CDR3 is TGTGCCAGCAGTCCGGATCGTAGGGAAATCACAGATACGCAGTATTTT. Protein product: CASSPDRREITDTQYF.

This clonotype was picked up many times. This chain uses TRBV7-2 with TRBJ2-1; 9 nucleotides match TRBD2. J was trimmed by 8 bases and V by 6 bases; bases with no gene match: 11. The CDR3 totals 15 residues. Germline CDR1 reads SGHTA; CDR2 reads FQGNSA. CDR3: CASRLMAGGPDEQFF. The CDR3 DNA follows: TGTGCCAGCAGATTAATGGCGGGAGGGCCGGATGAGCAGTTCTTC.

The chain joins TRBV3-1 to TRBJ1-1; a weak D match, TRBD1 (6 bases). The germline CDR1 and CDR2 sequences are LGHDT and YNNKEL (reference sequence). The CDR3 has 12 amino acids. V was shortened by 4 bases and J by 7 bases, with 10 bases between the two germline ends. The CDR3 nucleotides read TGTGCCAGCAGCCGGTCAGGGGTTGAAGCTTTCTTT. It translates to CASSRSGVEAFF.

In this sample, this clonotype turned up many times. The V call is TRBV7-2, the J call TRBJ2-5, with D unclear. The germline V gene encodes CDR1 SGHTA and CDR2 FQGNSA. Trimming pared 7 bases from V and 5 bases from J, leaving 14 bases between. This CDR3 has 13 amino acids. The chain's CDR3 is CASTLTSRETQYF. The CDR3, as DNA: TGTGCCAGCACCCTGACAAGCCGTGAGACCCAGTACTTC. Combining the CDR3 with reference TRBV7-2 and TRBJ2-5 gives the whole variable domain GAGVSQSPSNKVTEKGKDVELRCDPISGHTALYWYRQSLGQGLEFLIYFQGNSAPDKSGLPSDRFSAERTGGSVSTLTIQRTQQEDSAVYLCASTLTSRETQYFGPGTRLLVL.

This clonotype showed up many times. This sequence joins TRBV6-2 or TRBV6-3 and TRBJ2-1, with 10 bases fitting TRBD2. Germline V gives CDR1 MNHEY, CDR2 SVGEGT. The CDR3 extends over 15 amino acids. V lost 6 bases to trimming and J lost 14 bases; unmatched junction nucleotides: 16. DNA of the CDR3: TGTGCCAGCAGGCCAAGGGACAGAACCGGGACTAGCGAGTTCTTC. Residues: CASRPRDRTGTSEFF.

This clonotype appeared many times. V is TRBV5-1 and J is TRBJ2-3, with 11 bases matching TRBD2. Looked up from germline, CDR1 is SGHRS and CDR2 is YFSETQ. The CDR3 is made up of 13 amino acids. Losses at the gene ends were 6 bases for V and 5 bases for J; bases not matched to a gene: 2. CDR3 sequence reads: CASNGLAGDTQYF. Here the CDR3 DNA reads TGCGCCAGCAACGGACTAGCGGGAGATACGCAGTATTTT. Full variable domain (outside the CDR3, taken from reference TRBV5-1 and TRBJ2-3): KAGVTQTPRYLIKTRGQQVTLSCSPISGHRSVSWYQQTPGQGLQFLFEYFSETQRNKGNFPGRFSGRQFSNSRSEMNVSTLELGDSALYLCASNGLAGDTQYFGPGTRLTVL.

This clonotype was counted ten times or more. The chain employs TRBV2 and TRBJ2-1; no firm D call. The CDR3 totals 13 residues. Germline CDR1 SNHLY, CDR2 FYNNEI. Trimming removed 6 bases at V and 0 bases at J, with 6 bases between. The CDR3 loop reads CASSSVSYNEQFF. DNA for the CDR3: TGTGCCAGCAGCAGCGTCTCCTACAATGAGCAGTTCTTC.

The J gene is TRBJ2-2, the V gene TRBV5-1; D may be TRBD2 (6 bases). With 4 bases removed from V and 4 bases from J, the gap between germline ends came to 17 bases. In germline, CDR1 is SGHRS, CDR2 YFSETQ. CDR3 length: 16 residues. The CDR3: CASSLLSRGGTGELFF. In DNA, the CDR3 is TGCGCCAGCAGCCTACTATCGAGGGGAGGCACCGGGGAGCTGTTTTTT.

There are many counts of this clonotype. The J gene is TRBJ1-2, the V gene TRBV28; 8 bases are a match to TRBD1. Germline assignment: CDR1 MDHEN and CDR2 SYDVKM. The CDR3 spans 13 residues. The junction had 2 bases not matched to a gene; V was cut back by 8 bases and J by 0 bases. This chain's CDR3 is CASGDRTNYGYTF. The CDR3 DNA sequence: TGTGCCAGCGGGGACAGGACTAACTATGGCTACACCTTC.

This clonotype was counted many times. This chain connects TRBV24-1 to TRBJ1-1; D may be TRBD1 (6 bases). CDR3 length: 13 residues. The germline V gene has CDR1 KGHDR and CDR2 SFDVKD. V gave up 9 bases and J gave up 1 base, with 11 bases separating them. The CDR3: CATSVRGNTEAFF. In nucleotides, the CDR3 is TGTGCCACCTCAGTCAGGGGGAACACTGAAGCTTTCTTT.

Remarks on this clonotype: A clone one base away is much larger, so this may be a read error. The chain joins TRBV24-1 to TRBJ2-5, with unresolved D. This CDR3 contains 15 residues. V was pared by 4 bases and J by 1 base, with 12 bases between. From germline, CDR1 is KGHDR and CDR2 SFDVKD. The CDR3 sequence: CATSDSDRLQETQYF. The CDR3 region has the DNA TGTGCCACCAGTGACTCCGATCGCCTCCAAGAGACCCAGTACTTC.

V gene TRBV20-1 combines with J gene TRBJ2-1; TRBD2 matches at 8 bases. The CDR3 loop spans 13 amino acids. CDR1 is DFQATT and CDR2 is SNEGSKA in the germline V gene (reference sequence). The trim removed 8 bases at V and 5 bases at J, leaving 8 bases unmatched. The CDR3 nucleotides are TGCAGTAGGGCGGGAGGCCCCCACAATGAGCAGTTCTTC. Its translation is CSRAGGPHNEQFF.

CDR3 coding DNA: TGTGCCACCAGCCGCGCCTTGAACACTGAAGCTTTCTTT. Its translation is CATSRALNTEAFF. The rearrangement uses TRBV24-1 and TRBJ1-1, with D unresolved. Germline V gene data show CDR1 as KGHDR and CDR2 as SFDVKD. Between the trimmed V and J ends, which lost 7 bases and 0 bases, there was a span of 8 bases. This CDR3 comprises 13 residues.